The 17 T cell receptor beta chains below were found in one sample sequenced in a study of PD-1 blockade in classical Hodgkin lymphoma. The protocol was immunoSEQ multiplex PCR, while the TCRdb copy is restricted to in-frame clones and leaves out a portion. Altogether about 97,000 clones are present, over 70% being singletons, with the ten largest covering over 9%. In every patient, relapse followed autologous stem cell transplantation, while exposure to brentuximab vedotin differed. The material sequenced was peripheral blood mononuclear cells (PBMCs), taken at baseline. These receptors all come from a human donor with classical Hodgkin lymphoma.

The chain employs TRBV23-1 and TRBJ1-4; tentatively, D is TRBD1 (5 bases). TRBV23-1 is reported as an ORF; its role is uncertain. V dropped 8 bases and J dropped 8 bases, with 21 bases sitting between them. CDR3 size: 15 residues. The CDR3: CASPSTGPRREKLFF. The CDR3 DNA reads as TGCGCCAGCCCCAGCACGGGACCCCGGCGGGAAAAACTGTTTTTT.

The rearrangement links TRBV4-3 to TRBJ2-3; TRBD1 or TRBD2 may be the D gene (6 bases each). There are 16 residues in the CDR3. Trimming took 7 bases from V and 0 from J, leaving 17 bases between them. Germline CDR1 LGHNA, CDR2 YSLEER. CDR3 bases: TGCGCCAGCACCCTTGGGGGCGGGGCAAGCACAGATACGCAGTATTTT. Protein: CASTLGGGASTDTQYF.

The sample holds many counts of this clone. The chain links TRBV9 to TRBJ1-5, with D unresolved. Germline values: CDR1 SGDLS, CDR2 YYNGEE. The CDR3 has 15 residues. V was cut by 0 bases and J by 4 bases, with 11 bases left in between. This chain's CDR3 is CASSVGPDPNQPQHF. The CDR3 DNA is TGTGCCAGCAGCGTAGGGCCGGACCCTAATCAGCCCCAGCATTTT.

The chain carries TRBV28 and TRBJ2-1; 8 bases align to TRBD1. V shed 3 bases, J shed 6 bases, and the junction held 7 bases outside the gene matches. Per the germline V gene, CDR1 is MDHEN and CDR2 is SYDVKM. There are 15 residues in the CDR3. CDR3 bases: TGTGCCAGCAGTTTGCCTCGGACAGGGCGCAATGAGCAGTTCTTC. It translates to CASSLPRTGRNEQFF. Complete variable domain (other parts from reference TRBV28 and TRBJ2-1): DVKVTQSSRYLVKRTGEKVFLECVQDMDHENMFWYRQDPGLGLRLIYFSYDVKMKEKGDIPEGYSVSREKKERFSLILESASTNQTSMYLCASSLPRTGRNEQFFGPGTRLTVL.

The chain joins TRBV5-4 to TRBJ2-5; possible D gene TRBD1, 6 bases. The CDR3 spans 14 residues. The V end lost 5 bases, the J end lost 5 bases, and 16 bases lay between the germline ends. Germline values: CDR1 SGHNT, CDR2 YYREEE (reference sequence). Here the CDR3 reads CASSRDTPGETQYF. In DNA form, the CDR3 reads TGTGCCAGCAGTCGGGACACTCCTGGTGAGACCCAGTACTTC.

The V and J genes are TRBV2 and TRBJ2-2; D not resolved. With 3 bases removed from V and 4 bases from J, the gap between germline ends came to 9 bases. This CDR3 is 14 amino acids long. Germline CDR1 and CDR2: SNHLY and FYNNEI. In nucleotides, the CDR3 is TGTGCCAGCAGTGATGGCAGGTTCACCGGGGAGCTGTTTTTT. It is translated as CASSDGRFTGELFF. Together with reference TRBV2 and TRBJ2-2, the CDR3 gives the full variable domain: EPEVTQTPSHQVTQMGQEVILRCVPISNHLYFYWYRQILGQKVEFLVSFYNNEISEKSEIFDDQFSVERPDGSNFTLKIRSTKLEDSAMYFCASSDGRFTGELFFGEGSRLTVL.

J is TRBJ2-5 and V is TRBV10-2, with 11 bases matching TRBD2. Germline trimming cut 5 bases from V and 5 bases from J; bases unmatched to any gene: 13. Germline V gene data show CDR1 as WSHSY and CDR2 as SAAADI. The CDR3 extends over 17 amino acids. CDR3 sequence: CASSSPPLAGVEETQYF. The CDR3 nucleotides read TGCGCCAGCAGTTCCCCTCCACTAGCGGGAGTGGAGGAGACCCAGTACTTC.

This clone was seen a handful of times. The rearrangement joins TRBV30 to TRBJ2-7; no firm D call. From germline, CDR1 is GTSNPN and CDR2 SVGIG (reference sequence). V lost 0 bases, J lost 3 bases, and 12 bases lay in between. The CDR3 contains 14 residues. The CDR3 reads CAWSVGGLGYEQYF. In nucleotides, the CDR3 is TGTGCCTGGAGTGTAGGTGGGCTCGGCTACGAGCAGTACTTC.

The chain links TRBV7-2 to TRBJ2-7; D is possibly TRBD2 (5 bases). CDR1 is SGHTA and CDR2 is FQGNSA in the germline V gene. The CDR3 contains 12 residues. V was cut by 3 bases and J by 6 bases, with 9 bases left in between. DNA for the CDR3: TGTGCCAGCAGCTTGGACTGGGGCGAGCAGTACTTC. This codes for CASSLDWGEQYF. Full variable domain (missing parts from reference TRBV7-2 and TRBJ2-7): GAGVSQSPSNKVTEKGKDVELRCDPISGHTALYWYRQSLGQGLEFLIYFQGNSAPDKSGLPSDRFSAERTGGSVSTLTIQRTQQEDSAVYLCASSLDWGEQYFGPGTRLTVT.

This chain connects TRBV12-5 to TRBJ2-5; 13 nucleotides line up with TRBD2. Germline trimming cut 6 bases from V and 0 bases from J; bases unmatched to any gene: 10. Germline V gene data show CDR1 as LGHNT and CDR2 as FRNRAP. This CDR3 is 18 amino acids long. In nucleotides, the CDR3 is TGTGCTAGTGGCTCTACCGGGACTAGCGGGGTGTACCAAGAGACCCAGTACTTC. This gives the protein CASGSTGTSGVYQETQYF.

The rearrangement links TRBV5-1 to TRBJ2-1, with D unclear. Germline V CDR1 and CDR2: SGHRS, YFSETQ. The germline V and J ends were trimmed by 7 bases and 3 bases, with 8 bases remaining between them. The CDR3 length is 12 residues. This CDR3 reads CASGDIYNEQFF. Written as DNA, the CDR3 is TGCGCCAGCGGCGACATCTACAATGAGCAGTTCTTC.

The CDR3 nucleotides are TGTGCCACCAGCAGTAGGGCTACCTCCTACGAGCAGTACTTC. Translating gives CATSSRATSYEQYF. The gene calls are TRBV15 and TRBJ2-7; no clear D gene. The length of the CDR3 is 14 residues. Germline CDR1 and CDR2: LNHNV and YYDKDF (reference sequence). Between the trimmed V and J ends, which lost 3 bases and 0 bases, there was a span of 9 bases.

V gene TRBV6-1 combines with J gene TRBJ2-7; no clear D. The CDR3 has 14 residues. Trimming shortened V by 0 bases and J by 3 bases, and 9 bases separated the two germline ends. The V gene's germline CDR1 is MNHNS and CDR2 SASEGT. The CDR3 DNA reads TGTGCCAGCAGTGAAGCCGCGATACTCTACGAGCAGTACTTC. Its translation: CASSEAAILYEQYF.

The chain has TRBV7-2 and TRBJ2-1, with D possibly TRBD2 on 5 matching bases. The CDR3 extends over 17 amino acids. Trimming removed 3 bases from V and 5 bases from J, with 20 bases in between. CDR1 SGHTA and CDR2 FQGNSA come from the germline V gene. The CDR3 DNA follows: TGTGCCAGCAGCTTTTCTGCGGGCCCATTAGTCCACAATGAGCAGTTCTTC. Translated, it gives CASSFSAGPLVHNEQFF.

The chain employs TRBV7-6 and TRBJ2-3; D ambiguous. V lost 0 bases and J lost 4, with 8 bases in between. The CDR3 covers 14 residues. Germline V lookup: CDR1 SGHVS, CDR2 FNYEAQ. CDR3 bases: TGTGCCAGCAGCTTAGCGATCTCAGCAGATACGCAGTATTTT. Protein product: CASSLAISADTQYF.

The chain recombines TRBV29-1 with TRBJ2-3; D is possibly TRBD2 (5 bases). This CDR3 region has 13 residues. Trimming stripped 6 bases from V and 1 base from J, with 11 bases between. Germline V gives CDR1 SQVTM, CDR2 ANQGSEA. The CDR3 here is CSVARDGTDTQYF. DNA for the CDR3: TGCAGCGTCGCGAGGGATGGCACAGATACGCAGTATTTT.

The gene calls are TRBV27 and TRBJ2-5; 7 nucleotides line up with TRBD2. This CDR3 has 16 amino acids. The V segment lost 6 bases and the J segment 2 bases; nucleotides outside the gene matches: 12. In germline, CDR1 is MNHEY, CDR2 SMNVEV (reference sequence). CDR3 bases: TGTGCCAGCAGGACCCTAGGTGGGGGGGGGCAAGAGACCCAGTACTTC. Amino acid sequence: CASRTLGGGGQETQYF.